Listed below are T cell receptor beta chains from one sample, sequenced in a study of T cell clones after liver transplantation. Sequencing was performed with immunoSEQ multiplex PCR; in TCRdb, only in-frame clones are kept and a portion is missing. The sample records some 60,000 clones, about two thirds being singletons. The sample consisted of CD4+ T cells from blood, taken before liver transplant. The receptors were gathered from a human donor who received a liver transplant. Each CDR3 is given with its conserved first and last residue. The order of the fields is clone size, J gene, D gene, V gene, CDR3 protein, CDR3 DNA. A D gene is named only where the DNA matches it firmly. Expanded clones get a size class; other rows say once, few or many, or leave the size out.

clone_size: NA; j_call: TRBJ1-6; d_call: TRBD1; v_call: TRBV2; cdr3_aa: CASSGTDNSPLHF; cdr3_nt: TGTGCCAGCTCCGGGACAGACAATTCACCCCTCCACTTT
clone_size: NA; j_call: TRBJ2-3; d_call: NA; v_call: TRBV6-5; cdr3_aa: CASSYSSGSTDTQYF; cdr3_nt: TGTGCCAGCAGTTACTCTAGCGGAAGCACAGATACGCAGTATTTT
clone_size: few; j_call: TRBJ2-3; d_call: TRBD1; v_call: TRBV19; cdr3_aa: CASSQGQGADTQYF; cdr3_nt: TGTGCCAGTAGTCAAGGACAGGGGGCAGATACGCAGTATTTT
clone_size: NA; j_call: TRBJ1-5; d_call: TRBD1; v_call: TRBV10-2; cdr3_aa: CASSPSRTGLNQPQHF; cdr3_nt: TGCGCCAGCAGTCCCTCCCGGACAGGGCTTAATCAGCCCCAGCATTTT
clone_size: NA; j_call: TRBJ2-7; d_call: NA; v_call: TRBV4-1; cdr3_aa: CASSQVGPYEQYF; cdr3_nt: TGCGCCAGCAGCCAAGTGGGCCCCTACGAGCAGTACTTC
clone_size: many; j_call: TRBJ1-1; d_call: TRBD1; v_call: TRBV18; cdr3_aa: CASSPRVGQGAAGTEAFF; cdr3_nt: TGTGCCAGCTCACCGCGAGTGGGACAGGGGGCCGCTGGCACTGAAGCTTTCTTT
clone_size: NA; j_call: TRBJ1-2; d_call: NA; v_call: TRBV4-1; cdr3_aa: CASSQALAYGYTF; cdr3_nt: TGCGCCAGCAGCCAGGCCTTAGCCTATGGCTACACCTTC
clone_size: NA; j_call: TRBJ1-2; d_call: NA; v_call: TRBV6-5; cdr3_aa: CASSYFDIADNYGYTF; cdr3_nt: TGTGCCAGCAGTTACTTCGACATTGCTGATAACTATGGCTACACCTTC
clone_size: NA; j_call: TRBJ2-6; d_call: TRBD1; v_call: TRBV4-1; cdr3_aa: CASSQDRGRAGANVLTF; cdr3_nt: TGCGCCAGCAGCCAAGACAGGGGGCGAGCTGGGGCCAACGTCCTGACTTTC
clone_size: NA; j_call: TRBJ2-3; d_call: TRBD2; v_call: TRBV5-4; cdr3_aa: CASSLGAGGADTQYF; cdr3_nt: TGTGCCAGCAGCTTGGGAGCGGGGGGGGCAGATACGCAGTATTTT
clone_size: NA; j_call: TRBJ2-3; d_call: NA; v_call: TRBV4-1; cdr3_aa: CASSQDENASTDTQYF; cdr3_nt: TGCGCCAGCAGCCAAGATGAGAATGCTAGCACAGATACGCAGTATTTT
clone_size: NA; j_call: TRBJ1-1; d_call: NA; v_call: TRBV18; cdr3_aa: CASSTSGTSEAFF; cdr3_nt: TGTGCCAGCTCAACTAGCGGGACATCTGAAGCTTTCTTT
clone_size: NA; j_call: TRBJ1-3; d_call: NA; v_call: TRBV11-2; cdr3_aa: CASSGWGQSSGNTIYF; cdr3_nt: TGTGCCAGCAGCGGATGGGGGCAAAGCTCTGGAAACACCATATATTTT
clone_size: NA; j_call: TRBJ1-1; d_call: TRBD1; v_call: TRBV6-5; cdr3_aa: CASNSPRDRNTEAFF; cdr3_nt: TGTGCCTCCAATTCCCCTCGGGACAGGAACACTGAAGCTTTCTTT
clone_size: NA; j_call: TRBJ2-7; d_call: TRBD1; v_call: TRBV28; cdr3_aa: CAYRGRIGEQYF; cdr3_nt: TGTGCTTACAGGGGGCGCATAGGCGAGCAGTACTTC
clone_size: NA; j_call: TRBJ1-6; d_call: NA; v_call: TRBV28; cdr3_aa: CAGRQAKTNSPLHF; cdr3_nt: TGTGCCGGAAGACAGGCCAAAACTAATTCACCCCTCCACTTT
clone_size: NA; j_call: TRBJ1-4; d_call: NA; v_call: TRBV6-5; cdr3_aa: CASSYGTTTNEKLFF; cdr3_nt: TGTGCCAGCAGTTATGGGACAACAACTAATGAAAAACTGTTTTTT
clone_size: NA; j_call: TRBJ2-3; d_call: NA; v_call: TRBV23-1; cdr3_aa: CASSQAGSTDTQYF; cdr3_nt: TGCGCCAGCAGTCAGGCAGGAAGCACAGATACGCAGTATTTT
clone_size: NA; j_call: TRBJ2-2; d_call: NA; v_call: TRBV5-1; cdr3_aa: CASSAQHRGGNTGELFF; cdr3_nt: TGCGCCAGCAGCGCACAACACAGGGGGGGTAACACCGGGGAGCTGTTTTTT
clone_size: NA; j_call: TRBJ1-1; d_call: NA; v_call: TRBV18; cdr3_aa: CASSPNPDTSEAFF; cdr3_nt: TGTGCCAGCTCACCTAATCCGGACACCTCTGAAGCTTTCTTT
clone_size: NA; j_call: TRBJ2-3; d_call: TRBD2; v_call: TRBV11-2; cdr3_aa: CASSPLAGGNTQYF; cdr3_nt: TGTGCCAGCAGCCCACTAGCGGGGGGAAATACGCAGTATTTT
clone_size: NA; j_call: TRBJ2-7; d_call: NA; v_call: TRBV18; cdr3_aa: CASSDQGSASYEQYF; cdr3_nt: TGTGCCAGCTCGGACCAGGGGTCCGCCTCCTACGAGCAGTACTTC